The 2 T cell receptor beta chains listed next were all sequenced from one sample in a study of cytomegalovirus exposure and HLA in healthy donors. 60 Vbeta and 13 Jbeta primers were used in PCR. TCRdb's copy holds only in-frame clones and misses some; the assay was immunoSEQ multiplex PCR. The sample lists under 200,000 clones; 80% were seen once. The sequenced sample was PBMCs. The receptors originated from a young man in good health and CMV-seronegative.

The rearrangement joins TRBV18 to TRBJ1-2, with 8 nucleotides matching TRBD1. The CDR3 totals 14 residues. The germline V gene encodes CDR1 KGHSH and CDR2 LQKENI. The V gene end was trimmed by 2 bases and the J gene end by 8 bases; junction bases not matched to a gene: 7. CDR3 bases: TGTGCCAGCTCACCAACCGGGACAGGTTGGGGCTACACCTTC. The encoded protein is CASSPTGTGWGYTF.

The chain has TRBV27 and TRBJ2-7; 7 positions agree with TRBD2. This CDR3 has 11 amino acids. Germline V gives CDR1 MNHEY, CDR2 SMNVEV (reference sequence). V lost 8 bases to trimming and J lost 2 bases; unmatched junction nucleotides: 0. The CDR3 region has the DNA TGTGCCAGCGGACTAGCCTACGAGCAGTACTTC. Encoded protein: CASGLAYEQYF.